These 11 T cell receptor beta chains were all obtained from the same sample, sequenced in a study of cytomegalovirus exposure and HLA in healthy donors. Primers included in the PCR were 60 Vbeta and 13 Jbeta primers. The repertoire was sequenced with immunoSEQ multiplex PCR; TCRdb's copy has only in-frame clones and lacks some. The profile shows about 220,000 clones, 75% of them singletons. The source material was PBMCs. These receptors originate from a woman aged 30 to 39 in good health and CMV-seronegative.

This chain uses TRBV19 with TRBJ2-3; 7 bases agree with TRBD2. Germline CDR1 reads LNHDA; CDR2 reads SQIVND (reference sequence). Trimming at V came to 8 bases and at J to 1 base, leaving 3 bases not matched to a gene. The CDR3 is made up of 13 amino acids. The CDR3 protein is CASSRGGTDTQYF. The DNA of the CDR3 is TGTGCCAGTTCTCGGGGGGGCACAGATACGCAGTATTTT.

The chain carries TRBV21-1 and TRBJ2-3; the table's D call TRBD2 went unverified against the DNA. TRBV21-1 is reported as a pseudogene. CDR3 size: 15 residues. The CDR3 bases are TGTGCCAGCAGCAAAGCGCCAGCGGTTAGGGATACGCAGTATTTT. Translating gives CASSKAPAVRDTQYF.

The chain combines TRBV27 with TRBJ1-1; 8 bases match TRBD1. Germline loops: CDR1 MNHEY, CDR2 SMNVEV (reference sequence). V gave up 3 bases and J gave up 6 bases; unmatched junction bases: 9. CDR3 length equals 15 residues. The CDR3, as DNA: TGTGCCAGCAGTTTTCGCCAGGGGGCCGGGGCTGAAGCTTTCTTT. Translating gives CASSFRQGAGAEAFF.

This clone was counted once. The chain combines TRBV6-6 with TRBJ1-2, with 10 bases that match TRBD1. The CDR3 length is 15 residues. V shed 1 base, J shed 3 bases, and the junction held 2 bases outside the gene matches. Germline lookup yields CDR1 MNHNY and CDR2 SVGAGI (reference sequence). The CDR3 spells CASSYFGTGDYGYTF. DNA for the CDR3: TGTGCCAGCAGTTACTTTGGGACAGGGGACTATGGCTACACCTTC.

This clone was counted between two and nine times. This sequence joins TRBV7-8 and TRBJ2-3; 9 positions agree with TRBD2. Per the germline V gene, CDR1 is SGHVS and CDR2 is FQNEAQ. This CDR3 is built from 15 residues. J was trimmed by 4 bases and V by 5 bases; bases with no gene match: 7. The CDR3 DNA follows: TGTGCCAGCAGCCTTAGCGGGAGCGCCCCAGATACGCAGTATTTT. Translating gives CASSLSGSAPDTQYF.

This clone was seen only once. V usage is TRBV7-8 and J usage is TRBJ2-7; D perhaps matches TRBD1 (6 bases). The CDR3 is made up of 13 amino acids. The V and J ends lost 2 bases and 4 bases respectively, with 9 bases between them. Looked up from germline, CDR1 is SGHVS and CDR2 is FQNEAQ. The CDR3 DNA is TGTGCCAGCAGCTTACCAGACAGGTACGAGCAGTACTTC. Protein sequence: CASSLPDRYEQYF.

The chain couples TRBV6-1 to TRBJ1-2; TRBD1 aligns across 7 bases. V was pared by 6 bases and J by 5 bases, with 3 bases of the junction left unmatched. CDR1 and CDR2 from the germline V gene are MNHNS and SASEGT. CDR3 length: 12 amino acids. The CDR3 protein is CASRGGQYGYTF. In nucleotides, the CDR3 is TGTGCCAGCAGGGGGGGACAGTATGGCTACACCTTC.

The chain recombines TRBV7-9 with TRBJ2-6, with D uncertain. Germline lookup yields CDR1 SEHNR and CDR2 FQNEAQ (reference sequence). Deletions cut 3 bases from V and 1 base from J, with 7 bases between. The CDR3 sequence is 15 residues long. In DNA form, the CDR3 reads TGTGCCAGCAGCTTCGTAGAATCTGGGGCCAACGTCCTGACTTTC. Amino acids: CASSFVESGANVLTF.

The chain's CDR3 is CASSHGAGTDTQYF. The CDR3 bases are TGTGCCAGCAGTCATGGCGCGGGCACAGATACGCAGTATTTT. This rearrangement joins TRBV27 to TRBJ2-3; D ambiguous. The CDR3 length is 14 residues. V was pared by 5 bases and J by 1 base, with 10 bases between. Germline V gives CDR1 MNHEY, CDR2 SMNVEV (reference sequence).

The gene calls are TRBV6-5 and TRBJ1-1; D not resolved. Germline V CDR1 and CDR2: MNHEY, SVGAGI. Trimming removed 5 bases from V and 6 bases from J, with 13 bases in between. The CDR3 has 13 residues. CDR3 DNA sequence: TGTGCCAGCAGTGTCCCGGGCGGGTCTGAAGCTTTCTTT. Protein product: CASSVPGGSEAFF.

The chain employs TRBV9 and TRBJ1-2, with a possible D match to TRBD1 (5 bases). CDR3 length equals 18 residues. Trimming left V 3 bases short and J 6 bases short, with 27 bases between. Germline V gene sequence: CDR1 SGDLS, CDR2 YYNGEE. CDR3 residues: CASSGEVVGGGEGNGYTF. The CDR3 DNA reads TGTGCCAGCAGCGGGGAGGTGGTTGGGGGTGGCGAGGGGAATGGCTACACCTTC.